The entry below gives a single T cell receptor (beta chain) sequence along with its context. No antigen is known for it. The junction does not match germline at one end; this may be a read error. The entry originates in a study of tumor-infiltrating lymphocytes in primary liver carcinoma. Study-wide context: Donors had hepatocellular carcinoma or combined HCC and intrahepatic cholangiocarcinoma. Regardless of tissue type, samples showed similar yields of roughly 3.5 to 7.13 million productive TCRbeta reads. Study findings and constraints: Less overlap was seen in tumor-adjacent and tumor-blood pairs than in tumor region pairs.

Total RNA and DNA came together from around 20-30 mg of bulk tissue without cell sorting. Per the germline V gene, CDR1 is SGHAT and CDR2 is FQDESV (reference sequence). The CDR3 is 14 amino acids. A constant-region primer primed TCR beta cDNA synthesis from 400 to 550 ng of total RNA. Researchers made the TCR beta libraries by running three nested multiplex PCR rounds with slightly modified ARM-PCR. Use of TRBV1-TRBV30 forward primers with a C-beta reverse primer characterized the first two PCR rounds, which lasted 10 cycles each. TCRdb fed the multiplex PCR reads into MiXCR, producing one record per CDR3 protein. The sample comprises about 110,000 distinct CDR3 sequences, around two thirds of which are singletons, and around 9.7% rests with the top ten.

The rearrangement uses TRBV11-1 and TRBJ2-7; 7 nucleotides align to TRBD2. This TCR was sampled from a woman aged 60-70 years with primary liver carcinoma and hepatitis B virus infection. The material sequenced was liver tumor tissue from sampling region 1. Subset defined: tumor region T1, superior pole. CDR3 region: CANSWEGSSYEQYF. The CDR3, as DNA: TGTGCCAACAGCTGGGAGGGCAGTTCCTACGAGCAGTACTTC.